This T cell receptor beta chain was recovered during a study of control samples from healthy donors and cancer patients. Assay: immunoSEQ multiplex PCR; the TCRdb copy retains only in-frame clones and omits some. The repertoire holds 60,000 to 75,000 clones, 65% to 90% seen once, with about 5% in the top ten. Germline V gives CDR1 SGDLS, CDR2 YYNGEE. V was pared by 4 bases and J by 12 bases, with 16 bases between. The CDR3 is made up of 12 amino acids. This rearrangement joins TRBV9 to TRBJ1-1, with D possibly TRBD1 on 6 matching bases. Sequencing was done on a sample of blood. The TCR was taken from a man aged 35 to 55 in good health. For the CDR3, the DNA is TGTGCCAGCAGCCTCAGCAGGGGAGAACCTTTCTTT. As protein: CASSLSRGEPFF.